The clone carrying this TCR beta chain was seen more than once but under ten times. Primers used in a second PCR of about 6 to 12 cycles were a sample-barcoded 5' primer and a J-beta primer mix. One entry per CDR3 protein, called by TCRdb with MiXCR from the 5' RACE reads. Of about 1 million distinct CDR3 sequences in the sample, approximately 26% are singletons; the top ten hold 0.65% to 0.75%. There were healthy Caucasian individuals from Russia, aged about 6 to 100, serving as donors. Extractions gave at least 5 micrograms of total RNA per sample. Per germline, CDR1 LNHNV and CDR2 YYDKDF (reference sequence). The CDR3 length is 13 residues. This sample is drawn from a study of blood T cells in healthy people across ages. These data were likewise used in another study, on T cells of mothers and their children. Turning to that study: The study obtained over 8 million TCR beta CDR3 reads per mother and a few million per child.

This chain links TRBV15 with TRBJ2-5, with a tentative D call TRBD2 (7 bases). The DNA end is more similar to TRBJ2-7, so the J call may be wrong. This receptor was obtained from a girl under 10 years old in good health. The source material was blood. As DNA, the CDR3 is TGTGCCACCCGACGGGGGGCTAGCTACGAGCAGTACTTC. Its protein is CATRRGASYEQYF.